One and the same sample provided the 15 T cell receptor beta chains below, sequenced in a study of glioma-infiltrating T cells after dendritic cell vaccination. Generated by immunoSEQ multiplex PCR, the TCRdb table keeps only in-frame clones and is missing some. The data contain 55,000 to 75,000 clones, around 85% of them singletons. As for time point: after dendritic cell vaccination, including at tumor progression/relapse. This sample comprised blood, obtained after dendritic cell vaccination. These receptors came from a human donor with glioblastoma.

V is TRBV11-3 and J is TRBJ1-1; no definite D call. The germline gives CDR1 SGHNT, CDR2 YENEEA. This CDR3 is built from 12 residues. V lost 5 bases and J lost 4, with 8 bases in between. The CDR3 sequence is CASSLSVTEAFF. The CDR3, as DNA: TGTGCCAGCAGCCTAAGCGTCACTGAAGCTTTCTTT.

The chain joins TRBV5-6 to TRBJ1-4, with D possibly being TRBD1 (6 bases). The V gene's germline CDR1 is SGHDT and CDR2 YYEEEE. V lost 4 bases and J lost 11, with 24 bases in between. The CDR3 covers 16 residues. The CDR3 reads CASSLIRSRDTDKLFF. The CDR3 coding sequence is TGTGCCAGCAGCCTAATCCGGTCCCGGGACACGGACAAACTGTTTTTT.

The rearrangement uses TRBV10-1 and TRBJ2-7; the D gene is possibly TRBD1 (5 bases). This CDR3 comprises 16 residues. Germline CDR1 and CDR2: WNHNN and SYGVQD (reference sequence). V shed 0 bases and J shed 6 bases, with 18 bases lying between them. CDR3 amino acids: CASSESPTDLRVEQYF. The CDR3 coding sequence is TGCGCCAGCAGTGAGTCCCCGACAGACCTAAGAGTCGAGCAGTACTTC.

This clone showed up just once. The gene calls are TRBV2 and TRBJ1-2; 7 positions match TRBD1. Germline lookup yields CDR1 SNHLY and CDR2 FYNNEI. This CDR3 region has 11 residues. Unmatched junction bases numbered 4, after V lost 7 bases and J lost 8 bases. As DNA, the CDR3 is TGTGCCAGCAATAGACAGGGAGGCTACACCTTC. Translating gives CASNRQGGYTF.

The count of this clone is one. The chain employs TRBV6-1 and TRBJ2-2; 12 nucleotides agree with TRBD2. CDR3 length equals 15 residues. J lost 3 bases, V lost 4 bases, and 0 bases had no gene match. Germline CDR1 reads MNHNS; CDR2 reads SASEGT. The DNA for the CDR3 is TGTGCCAGCAGTGGACTAGCGGGGGACACCGGGGAGCTGTTTTTT. This encodes CASSGLAGDTGELFF.

A single count supports this clone. The chain couples TRBV18 to TRBJ1-1, with 8 bases fitting TRBD1. The CDR3 extends over 13 amino acids. Germline V gene data show CDR1 as KGHSH and CDR2 as LQKENI. Trimming cost V 3 bases and J 4 bases; bases outside gene matches: 1. CDR3 amino acids: CASSPTGATEAFF. DNA of the CDR3: TGTGCCAGCTCACCGACAGGGGCCACTGAAGCTTTCTTT. Combining the CDR3 with reference TRBV18 and TRBJ1-1 gives the whole variable domain NAGVMQNPRHLVRRRGQEARLRCSPMKGHSHVYWYRQLPEEGLKFMVYLQKENIIDESGMPKERFSAEFPKEGPSILRIQQVVRGDSAAYFCASSPTGATEAFFGQGTRLTVV.

This clone was counted once. The CDR3 region is CASRTGDRNEQYF. The CDR3 bases are TGCGCCAGCAGGACCGGTGACAGAAACGAGCAGTACTTC. The chain couples TRBV5-1 to TRBJ2-7, with D perhaps matching TRBD1 (5 bases). Per germline, CDR1 SGHRS and CDR2 YFSETQ. The V and J ends lost 5 bases and 5 bases respectively, with 14 bases between them. The CDR3 runs 13 residues.

A remark on this clone: Sequence at one end of the junction differs from germline and may be a read error. V gene TRBV7-7 combines with J gene TRBJ2-1; tentatively, D is TRBD1 (6 bases). There are 14 residues in the CDR3. Looked up from germline, CDR1 is SSHAT and CDR2 is FNYEAQ (reference sequence). CDR3 nucleotide sequence: TGTGCTAGCAGCAATTTAGGACAGTACAATGAGCAGTTCTTC. Translated: CASSNLGQYNEQFF.

The chain is built from TRBV27 and TRBJ2-3, with 8 bases that match TRBD2. V trimming: 2 bases; J trimming: 4 bases; junction bases outside the gene matches: 8. CDR3 length: 16 residues. Looked up from germline, CDR1 is MNHEY and CDR2 is SMNVEV (reference sequence). This CDR3 is CASSLGQAGAPDTQYF. The CDR3 DNA sequence: TGTGCCAGCAGTTTAGGTCAAGCGGGGGCCCCAGATACGCAGTATTTT.

The rearrangement links TRBV6-6 to TRBJ1-1; tentatively, D is TRBD1 (5 bases). The V end lost 2 bases, the J end lost 5 bases, and 6 bases lay between the germline ends. Germline loops: CDR1 MNHNY, CDR2 SVGAGI (reference sequence). The length of the CDR3 is 12 residues. The CDR3 reads CASSYGATEAFF. DNA for the CDR3: TGTGCCAGCAGTTACGGGGCAACTGAAGCTTTCTTT.

This clone was detected a few times. The chain couples TRBV6-1 to TRBJ1-4; D gene ambiguous. Germline V lookup: CDR1 MNHNS, CDR2 SASEGT. The CDR3 has 13 residues. V was trimmed by 7 bases and J by 7 bases, leaving 13 bases between them. The CDR3 loop is CASTQERVEKLFF. The CDR3 coding sequence is TGTGCCAGCACCCAGGAGAGGGTTGAAAAACTGTTTTTT.

The chain links TRBV19 to TRBJ2-7; D perhaps matches TRBD1 (5 bases). Germline CDR1 is LNHDA and CDR2 is SQIVND (reference sequence). With 1 base removed from V and 2 bases from J, the gap between germline ends came to 6 bases. CDR3 length: 13 residues. CDR3 coding DNA: TGTGCCAGTAGTATAGGACAGCCCTACGAGCAGTACTTC. Encoded protein: CASSIGQPYEQYF. The complete variable domain, with remaining parts taken from reference TRBV19 and TRBJ2-7, reads DGGITQSPKYLFRKEGQNVTLSCEQNLNHDAMYWYRQDPGQGLRLIYYSQIVNDFQKGDIAEGYSVSREKKESFPLTVTSAQKNPTAFYLCASSIGQPYEQYFGPGTRLTVT.

This clone was picked up one time. In DNA form, the CDR3 reads TGTGCCAGCAGCCTAGGGAGGCTTGTCTGGAATGAGCAGTTCTTC. Translating gives CASSLGRLVWNEQFF. The V call is TRBV7-8, the J call TRBJ2-1; TRBD2 is a possible D gene (6 bases). The CDR3 sequence is 15 residues long. Trimming pared 5 bases from V and 7 bases from J, leaving 18 bases between. Germline-derived CDR1 and CDR2 are SGHVS and FQNEAQ.

The chain is built from TRBV5-1 and TRBJ1-2; 7 bases are shared with TRBD1. V lost 4 bases and J lost 6; bases outside the gene matches: 18. The germline CDR1 and CDR2 sequences are SGHRS and YFSETQ. There are 17 residues in the CDR3. The CDR3 DNA follows: TGCGCCAGCAGCGTGACAGGGACTAGGTTCACACAACATGGCTACACCTTC. Translating gives CASSVTGTRFTQHGYTF.

The V gene is TRBV5-5, the J gene TRBJ2-7; D possibly corresponds to TRBD1 (6 bases). The germline V gene has CDR1 SGHKS and CDR2 YYEKEE (reference sequence). This CDR3 spans 12 amino acids. The V gene lost 10 bases and the J gene lost 2 bases, with 13 bases spanning the gap. The CDR3 sequence: CAELQGPYEQYF. In DNA form, the CDR3 reads TGTGCCGAACTACAGGGCCCCTACGAGCAGTACTTC.